Listed here are 16 T cell receptor beta chains from one sample, sequenced in a study of beta chain features in type 1 diabetes. Expressed TCRB transcripts were sequenced after all isolated RNA was converted to cDNA. Data came from immunoSEQ multiplex PCR; TCRdb stores just in-frame clones and leaves some out. The top ten hold about 0.086% of the sample, which has 620,000 or so clones, about 14% seen once. Sample: naive CD4+ T cells from blood. The source is a man aged 18 to 29 in good health.

The chain has TRBV7-3 and TRBJ1-4; D unclear. Germline values: CDR1 SGHTA, CDR2 FQGTGA. The CDR3 runs to 13 residues. V was cut by 5 bases and J by 4 bases, with 8 bases left in between. In nucleotides, the CDR3 is TGTGCCAGCAGCCCCGGATATAATGAAAAACTGTTTTTT. Amino acid sequence: CASSPGYNEKLFF.

CDR3 DNA sequence: TGCAGTGTCTCCGGGGAGACCCAGTACTTC. It yields the protein CSVSGETQYF. This chain links TRBV20-1 with TRBJ2-5; no clear D. Deletions cut 7 bases from V and 5 bases from J, with 8 bases between. Per the germline V gene, CDR1 is DFQATT and CDR2 is SNEGSKA (reference sequence). This CDR3 has 10 amino acids.

This clone was detected only a few times. The chain links TRBV4-2 to TRBJ2-1, with 7 bases fitting TRBD1. The germline CDR1 and CDR2 sequences are LGHNA and YNFKEQ. This CDR3 region has 13 residues. Trimming cost V 3 bases and J 9 bases; bases outside gene matches: 5. The CDR3 DNA reads TGTGCCAGCAGCCAGGCTGGGACAGTTGAGCAGTTCTTC. The encoded protein is CASSQAGTVEQFF.

The chain is built from TRBV9 and TRBJ1-3; D gene uncertain. V was shortened by 0 bases and J by 4 bases, with 8 bases between the two germline ends. Germline values: CDR1 SGDLS, CDR2 YYNGEE. The CDR3 loop spans 14 amino acids. The DNA for the CDR3 is TGTGCCAGCAGCGTAGAGGGCATGGGAAACACCATATATTTT. Translation gives CASSVEGMGNTIYF.

The chain is built from TRBV14 and TRBJ2-1; D remains unclear. V was cut by 2 bases and J by 4 bases, with 12 bases left in between. CDR1 is SGHDN, CDR2 FVKESK, per germline. The CDR3 totals 15 residues. The DNA for the CDR3 is TGTGCCAGCAGCCAACCGCTTACGGCATACAATGAGCAGTTCTTC. It is translated as CASSQPLTAYNEQFF.

The table lists this clone with a few counts. This sequence joins TRBV14 and TRBJ2-7; D is perhaps TRBD1 or TRBD2 (5 bases each). The germline gives CDR1 SGHDN, CDR2 FVKESK. With 1 base removed from V and 6 bases from J, the gap between germline ends came to 16 bases. The CDR3 sequence is 15 residues long. Here the CDR3 reads CASSQVPGKGSEQYF. The CDR3, as DNA: TGTGCCAGCAGCCAAGTACCAGGGAAAGGGAGCGAGCAGTACTTC.

The V call is TRBV29-1, the J call TRBJ2-1, with D unclear. CDR3 length equals 17 residues. The V end lost 4 bases, the J end lost 2 bases, and 21 bases lay between the germline ends. The germline gives CDR1 SQVTM, CDR2 ANQGSEA. In DNA, the CDR3 is TGCAGCGTTGGGAGCATCCCGACGGGTGCCGCCTACAATGAGCAGTTCTTC. Protein sequence: CSVGSIPTGAAYNEQFF.

V gene TRBV13 combines with J gene TRBJ2-5; D is possibly TRBD2 (7 bases). V was clipped by 0 bases and J by 5 bases, with 13 bases between them. The CDR3 length is 15 residues. From germline, CDR1 is PRHDT and CDR2 FYEKMQ (reference sequence). For the CDR3, the DNA is TGTGCCAGCAGCTTAGGAGGGGGGGCCTGGGAGACCCAGTACTTC. This codes for CASSLGGGAWETQYF.

V gene TRBV7-9 combines with J gene TRBJ1-2; 9 bases match TRBD1. CDR3 length: 13 amino acids. CDR1 and CDR2 (germline): SEHNR, FQNEAQ (reference sequence). V lost 5 bases to trimming and J lost 8 bases; unmatched junction nucleotides: 6. The CDR3 sequence: CASSRDRVPGYTF. The CDR3 coding sequence is TGTGCCAGCAGCCGGGACAGGGTACCCGGCTACACCTTC.

This rearrangement joins TRBV7-3 to TRBJ2-3, with D possibly matching TRBD2 (5 bases). CDR3 length equals 15 residues. Germline V gene sequence: CDR1 SGHTA, CDR2 FQGTGA. Trimming stripped 4 bases from V and 3 bases from J, with 14 bases between. CDR3 in amino acids: CASSSDGKRTDTQYF. The DNA of the CDR3 is TGTGCCAGCAGCTCAGACGGGAAGAGGACAGATACGCAGTATTTT. Full variable domain (remainder filled in from reference TRBV7-3 and TRBJ2-3): GAGVSQTPSNKVTEKGKYVELRCDPISGHTALYWYRQSLGQGPEFLIYFQGTGAADDSGLPNDRFFAVRPEGSVSTLKIQRTERGDSAVYLCASSSDGKRTDTQYFGPGTRLTVL.

The sample holds a few counts of this clone. V and J are TRBV4-3 and TRBJ1-2; a possible D gene is TRBD1 (5 bases). Germline CDR1 reads LGHNA; CDR2 reads YSLEER. This CDR3 is built from 15 residues. Trimming removed 0 bases from V and 5 bases from J, with 13 bases in between. The CDR3: CASSQEPRVGYGYTF. In DNA form, the CDR3 reads TGCGCCAGCAGCCAAGAACCCAGGGTCGGTTATGGCTACACCTTC.

This clone was seen more than once but under ten times. The chain joins TRBV7-6 to TRBJ2-7; no definite D call. Trimming pared 0 bases from V and 6 bases from J, leaving 15 bases between. The length of the CDR3 is 15 residues. The germline V gene has CDR1 SGHVS and CDR2 FNYEAQ. CDR3 sequence: CASSLAAKLGSEQYF. In DNA, the CDR3 is TGTGCCAGCAGCTTAGCGGCAAAACTGGGTTCCGAGCAGTACTTC.

The chain employs TRBV7-2 and TRBJ2-4; D is unclear. Germline lookup yields CDR1 SGHTA and CDR2 FQGNSA. The CDR3 covers 13 residues. V dropped 2 bases and J dropped 6 bases, with 8 bases sitting between them. Here the CDR3 reads CASSLISGNIQYF. The CDR3 nucleotides read TGTGCCAGCAGCTTAATCTCGGGAAACATTCAGTACTTC. The whole variable domain, filled in from reference TRBV7-2 and TRBJ2-4, reads GAGVSQSPSNKVTEKGKDVELRCDPISGHTALYWYRQSLGQGLEFLIYFQGNSAPDKSGLPSDRFSAERTGGSVSTLTIQRTQQEDSAVYLCASSLISGNIQYFGAGTRLSVL.

This clone showed up just a few times. DNA of the CDR3: TGTGCCAGCAGCCTGACGCGGGCTAGCAATCAGCCCCAGCATTTT. This gives the protein CASSLTRASNQPQHF. V is TRBV7-2 and J is TRBJ1-5, with unresolved D. V lost 5 bases and J lost 0, with 11 bases in between. This CDR3 spans 15 amino acids. CDR1 SGHTA and CDR2 FQGNSA come from the germline V gene.

This chain connects TRBV4-2 to TRBJ2-2; TRBD2 aligns across 8 bases. J was trimmed by 6 bases and V by 0 bases; bases with no gene match: 3. This CDR3 has 15 residues. The germline CDR1 and CDR2 sequences are LGHNA and YNFKEQ. CDR3 sequence: CASSQESGGAGELFF. In DNA form, the CDR3 reads TGTGCCAGCAGCCAAGAGTCGGGAGGGGCCGGGGAGCTGTTTTTT.

The chain employs TRBV6-5 and TRBJ1-1; D is ambiguous. This CDR3 has 11 amino acids. From germline, CDR1 is MNHEY and CDR2 SVGAGI. V shed 7 bases and J shed 1 base, with 4 bases lying between them. CDR3 nucleotides: TGTGCCAGCAAGGGGAACACTGAAGCTTTCTTT. Translated: CASKGNTEAFF.